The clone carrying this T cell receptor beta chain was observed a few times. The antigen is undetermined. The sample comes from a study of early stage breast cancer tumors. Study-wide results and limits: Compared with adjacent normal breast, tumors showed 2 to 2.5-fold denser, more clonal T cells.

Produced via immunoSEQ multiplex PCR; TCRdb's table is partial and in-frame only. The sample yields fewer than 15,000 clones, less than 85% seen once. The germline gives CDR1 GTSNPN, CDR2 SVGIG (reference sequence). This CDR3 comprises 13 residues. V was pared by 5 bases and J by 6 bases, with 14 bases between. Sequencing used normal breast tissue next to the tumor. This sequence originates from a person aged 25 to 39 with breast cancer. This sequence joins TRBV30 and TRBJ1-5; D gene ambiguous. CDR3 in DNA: TGTGCCTGGGCCGGACTAGGCGGTCAGCCCCAGCATTTT. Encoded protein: CAWAGLGGQPQHF. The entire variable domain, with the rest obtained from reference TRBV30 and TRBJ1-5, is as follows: SQTIHQWPATLVQPVGSPLSLECTVEGTSNPNLYWYRQAAGRGLQLLFYSVGIGQISSEVPQNLSASRPQDRQFILSSKKLLLSDSGFYLCAWAGLGGQPQHFGDGTRLSIL.